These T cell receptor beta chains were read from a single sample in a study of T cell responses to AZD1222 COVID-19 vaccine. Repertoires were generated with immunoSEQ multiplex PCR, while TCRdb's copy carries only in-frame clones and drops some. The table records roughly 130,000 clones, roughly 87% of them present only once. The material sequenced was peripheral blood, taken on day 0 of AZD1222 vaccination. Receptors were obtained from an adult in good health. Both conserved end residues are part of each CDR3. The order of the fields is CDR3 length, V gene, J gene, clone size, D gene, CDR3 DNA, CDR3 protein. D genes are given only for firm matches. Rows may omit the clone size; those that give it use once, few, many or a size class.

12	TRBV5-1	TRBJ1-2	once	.	TGCGCCAGCAGCTTGGGACAGTATGGCTACACCTTC	CASSLGQYGYTF
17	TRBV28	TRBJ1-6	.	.	TGTGCCAGCAAACCGGGACTTTTGAGCTCCTATAATTCACCCCTCCACTTT	CASKPGLLSSYNSPLHF
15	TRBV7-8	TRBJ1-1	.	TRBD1	TGTGCCAGCAGCCTAGGACAGGGGCTGAACACTGAAGCTTTCTTT	CASSLGQGLNTEAFF
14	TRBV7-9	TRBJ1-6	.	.	TGTGCCAGCAGCTCACCTAGAGATAATTCACCCCTCCACTTT	CASSSPRDNSPLHF
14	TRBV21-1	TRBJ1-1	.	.	TGTGCCAGCAGCAAAAGGGAGGGGGCTGTTGAAGCTTTCTTT	CASSKREGAVEAFF
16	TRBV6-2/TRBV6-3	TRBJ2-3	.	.	TGTGCCAGCAGCGACTTCACTAGCAGTAGCACAGATACGCAGTATTTT	CASSDFTSSSTDTQYF
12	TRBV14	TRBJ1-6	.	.	TGTGCCAGCAGCCAAGGTTATTCACCCCTCCACTTT	CASSQGYSPLHF
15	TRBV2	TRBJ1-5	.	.	TGTGCCAGCAGAAGACTGATGGATAGCAATCAGCCCCAGCATTTT	CASRRLMDSNQPQHF
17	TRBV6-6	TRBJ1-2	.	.	TGTGCCAGCAGTCCTTTGGGCTATAGTGGTCAATCCTATGGCTACACCTTC	CASSPLGYSGQSYGYTF
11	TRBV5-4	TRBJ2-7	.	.	TGTGCCAGCAGCATTTCCGACGAGCAGTACTTC	CASSISDEQYF
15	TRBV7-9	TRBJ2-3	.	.	TGTGCCAGCAGCTTAATGGAAGGGGGGTCAGATACGCAGTATTTT	CASSLMEGGSDTQYF
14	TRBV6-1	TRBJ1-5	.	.	TGTGCCAGCAGTGAATATCAGGGTGAACAGCCCCAGCATTTT	CASSEYQGEQPQHF
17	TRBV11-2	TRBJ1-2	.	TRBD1	TGTGCCAGCAGCCCTATCCCTCGGACAGGGTCTGACTATGGCTACACCTTC	CASSPIPRTGSDYGYTF
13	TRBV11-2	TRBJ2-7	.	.	TGTGCCAGCAGTGAGTTTTACTCCTACGAGCAGTACTTC	CASSEFYSYEQYF
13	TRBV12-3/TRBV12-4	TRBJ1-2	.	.	TGTGCCAGCAGTTTAGTCGGAAGACATGGCTACACCTTC	CASSLVGRHGYTF
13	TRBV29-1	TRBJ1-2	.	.	TGCAGCGTTGAATCTGGAGTTAACTATGGCTACACCTTC	CSVESGVNYGYTF
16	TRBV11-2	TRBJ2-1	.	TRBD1	TGTGCCAGCAGCCTACCAACAGGGGCAATTAATAATGAGCAGTTCTTC	CASSLPTGAINNEQFF
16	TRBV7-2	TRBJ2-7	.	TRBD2	TGTGCCAGCAGCTTACCAAGCGGGGGGGCTTTTCCCGAGCAGTACTTC	CASSLPSGGAFPEQYF
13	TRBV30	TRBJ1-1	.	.	TGTGCCTGGAGCCGTGGGAGTGGCACTGAAGCTTTCTTT	CAWSRGSGTEAFF
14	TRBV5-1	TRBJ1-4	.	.	TGCGCCAGCAGCGAACAGGGTAACGGTGAAAAACTGTTTTTT	CASSEQGNGEKLFF
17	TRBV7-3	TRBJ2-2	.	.	TGTGCCAGCAGCGAGCGAGGGGGGAGAGCCCTGCCCGGGGAGCTGTTTTTT	CASSERGGRALPGELFF
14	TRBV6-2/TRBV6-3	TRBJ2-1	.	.	TGTGCCAGCAGTTACGCCCGGGGACACAATGAGCAGTTCTTC	CASSYARGHNEQFF
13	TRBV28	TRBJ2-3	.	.	TGTGCCAGCATGGGGCTCAGCACAGATACGCAGTATTTT	CASMGLSTDTQYF
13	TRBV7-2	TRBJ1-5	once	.	TGTGCCAGCAGCCAACAGGAGAATCAGCCCCAGCATTTT	CASSQQENQPQHF
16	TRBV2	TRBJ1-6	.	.	TGTGCCAGCAGTGAACCCGCAGGGGCCTATAATTCACCCCTCCACTTT	CASSEPAGAYNSPLHF
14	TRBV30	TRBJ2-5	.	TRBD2	TGTGCCTGGACTAGCGGGGGGGCAGGAGAGACCCAGTACTTC	CAWTSGGAGETQYF
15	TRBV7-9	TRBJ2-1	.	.	TGTGCCAGCAGCTTAGAAGGCGGGGGCCACAATGGGCAGTTCTTC	CASSLEGGGHNGQFF
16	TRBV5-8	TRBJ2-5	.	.	TGTGCCAGCACCCGGGGTTTGGGTCCAGGGCAAGAGACCCAGTACTTC	CASTRGLGPGQETQYF
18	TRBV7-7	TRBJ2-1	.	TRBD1	TGTGCCAGCAGCCGCGCCCTCCTGGGACAGGGGGCTTACAATGAGCAGTTCTTC	CASSRALLGQGAYNEQFF
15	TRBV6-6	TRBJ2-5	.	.	TGTGCCAGCAGTAAGGGCCTCCGGGGTGTGGAGACCCAGTACTTC	CASSKGLRGVETQYF
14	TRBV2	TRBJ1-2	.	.	TGTGCCAGCAGGGTCATACAGGGTTTCTATGGCTACACCTTC	CASRVIQGFYGYTF
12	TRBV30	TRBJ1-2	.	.	TGTGCCTGGAGTGGTGTGGGGGATGGCTACACCTTC	CAWSGVGDGYTF
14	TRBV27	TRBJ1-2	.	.	TGTGCCAGCAGTTTATCGGTTGGGGGAAATGGCTACACCTTC	CASSLSVGGNGYTF
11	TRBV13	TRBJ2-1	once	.	TGTGCCAGCAGCTCACAAGGGGGGCAGTTCTTC	CASSSQGGQFF
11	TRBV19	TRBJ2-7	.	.	TGTGCCAGTAGTATGGGCTACGAGCAGTACTTC	CASSMGYEQYF
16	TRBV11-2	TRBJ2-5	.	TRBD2	TGTGCCAGCAGCTTAGTGGCGGGGGGGCGTCGGGAGACCCAGTACTTC	CASSLVAGGRRETQYF
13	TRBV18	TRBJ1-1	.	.	TGTGCCAGCTCACCAGGGATGAACACTGAAGCTTTCTTT	CASSPGMNTEAFF
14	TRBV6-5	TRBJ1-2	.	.	TGTGCCAGCAGTTACTCGACGGGGTTCGTTGGCTACACCTTC	CASSYSTGFVGYTF
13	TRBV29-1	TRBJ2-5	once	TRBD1	TGCAGCGCAGAAGGGACAGCCCGAGAGACCCAGTACTTC	CSAEGTARETQYF
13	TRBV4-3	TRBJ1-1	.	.	TGCGCCAGCAGCCAACAGGGTATCACTGAAGCTTTCTTT	CASSQQGITEAFF
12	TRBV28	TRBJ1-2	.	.	TGTGCCAGCAGTTTAAGTAACTATGGCTACACCTTC	CASSLSNYGYTF
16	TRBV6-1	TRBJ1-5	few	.	TGTGCCAGCAGTGAGTTAACAGGGAATAGCAATCAGCCCCAGCATTTT	CASSELTGNSNQPQHF
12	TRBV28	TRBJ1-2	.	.	TGTGCCAGCAGTTACCTTCGAGGTGGCTACACCTTC	CASSYLRGGYTF
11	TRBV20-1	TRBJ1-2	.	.	TGCAGTGCGACCGGGACCTATGGCTACACCTTC	CSATGTYGYTF
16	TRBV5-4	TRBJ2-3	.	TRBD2	TGTGCCAGCAGAGCCGGGACTAGCGATGTCACAGATACGCAGTATTTT	CASRAGTSDVTDTQYF
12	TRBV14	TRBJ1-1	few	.	TGTGCCAGCAGCCAAGAGGCCAGGGAGGCTTTCTTT	CASSQEAREAFF
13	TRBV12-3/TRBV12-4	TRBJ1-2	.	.	TGTGCCAGCAGTTCTCAGGGATCCTATGGCTACACCTTC	CASSSQGSYGYTF
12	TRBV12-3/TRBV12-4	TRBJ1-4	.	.	TGTGCCTCCCGGGAGTATAATGAAAAACTGTTTTTT	CASREYNEKLFF
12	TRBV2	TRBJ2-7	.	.	TGTGCCAGCACGGAAGACACATACGAGCAGTACTTC	CASTEDTYEQYF
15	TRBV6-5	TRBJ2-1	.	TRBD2	TGTGCCAGCAGCCCGGGGGGGGGCGGCTACAATGAGCAGTTCTTC	CASSPGGGGYNEQFF
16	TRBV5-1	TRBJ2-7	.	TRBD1	TGCGCCAGCAGCTTGGGGGACAGGGGCGAAGGATACGAGCAGTACTTC	CASSLGDRGEGYEQYF
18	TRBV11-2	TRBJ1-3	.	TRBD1	TGTGCCAGCAGATCCCGCGCCGGGACAGGGGTTTTTGGAAACACCATATATTTT	CASRSRAGTGVFGNTIYF
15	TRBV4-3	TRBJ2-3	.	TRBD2	TGCGCCAGCAGCCTACAGCGGTCGGGGGGGGATACGCAGTATTTT	CASSLQRSGGDTQYF
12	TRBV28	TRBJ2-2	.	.	TGTGCCAGCAGTTTAGTGAGGAGGGAGCTGTTTTTT	CASSLVRRELFF
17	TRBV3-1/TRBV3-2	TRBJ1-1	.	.	TGTGCCAGCAGCCCGCCTTTGGGGGGAGAAGTGAACACTGAAGCTTTCTTT	CASSPPLGGEVNTEAFF
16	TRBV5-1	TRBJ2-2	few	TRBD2	TGCGCCAGCAGCATAACTAGCGGGGGGGCCACCGGGGAGCTGTTTTTT	CASSITSGGATGELFF
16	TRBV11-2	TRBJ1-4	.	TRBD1	TGTGCCAGCAGCCCTGGGAGGGGACAGTGGAATGAAAAACTGTTTTTT	CASSPGRGQWNEKLFF
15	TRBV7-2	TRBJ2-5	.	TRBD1	TGTGCCAGCAGCTTAGTTGGGACAGGAGGAGAGACCCAGTACTTC	CASSLVGTGGETQYF